This is a list of T cell receptor beta chains from one sample in a study of cytomegalovirus exposure and HLA in healthy donors. Using immunoSEQ multiplex PCR, the repertoire was profiled, and TCRdb retains in-frame clones only, with some absent. This sample has 100,000 to 150,000 clones, with approximately 81% found just once. The material sequenced was PBMCs. The receptor source for this set is a man in his late teens or twenties in good health and CMV-seronegative. The CDR3 runs from the conserved cysteine through the conserved F or W.

>12|TRBJ1-1|TRBV30
CAWSRVNTEAFF
>15|TRBJ1-2|TRBV9
CASTKGGDRNYGYTF
>15|TRBJ2-3|TRBV5-1
CASSLAETSTDTQYF
>14|TRBJ2-2|TRBV29-1
CSVRDSLRTGELFF
>14|TRBJ2-6|TRBV10-1
CASAPGSGANVLTF
>12|TRBJ2-2|TRBV5-6
CASGEGVGELFF
>13|TRBJ1-1|TRBV7-2
CASSRGQNTEAFF
>17|TRBJ1-6|TRBV5-4
CASSPYGGSSYNSPLHF
>14|TRBJ1-6|TRBV30
CAWRKRAGHSPLHF
>17|TRBJ2-1|TRBV5-1
CASSLGARGGDINEQFF